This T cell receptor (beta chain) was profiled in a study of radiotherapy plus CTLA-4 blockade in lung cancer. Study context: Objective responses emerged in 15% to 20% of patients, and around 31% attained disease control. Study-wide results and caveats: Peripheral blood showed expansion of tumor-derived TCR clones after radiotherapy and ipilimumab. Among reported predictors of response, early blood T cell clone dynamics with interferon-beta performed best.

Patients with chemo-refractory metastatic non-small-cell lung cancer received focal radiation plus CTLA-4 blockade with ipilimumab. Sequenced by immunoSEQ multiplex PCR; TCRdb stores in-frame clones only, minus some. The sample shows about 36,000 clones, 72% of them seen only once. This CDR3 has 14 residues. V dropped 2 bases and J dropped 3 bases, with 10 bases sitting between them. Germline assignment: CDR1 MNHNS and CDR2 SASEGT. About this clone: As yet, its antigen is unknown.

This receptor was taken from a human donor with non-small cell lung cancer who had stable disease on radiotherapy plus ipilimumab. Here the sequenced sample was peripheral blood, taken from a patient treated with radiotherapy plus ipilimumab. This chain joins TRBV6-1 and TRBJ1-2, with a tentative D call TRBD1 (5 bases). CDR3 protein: CASSESQGDYGYTF. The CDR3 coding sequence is TGTGCCAGCAGTGAAAGCCAGGGTGACTATGGCTACACCTTC.